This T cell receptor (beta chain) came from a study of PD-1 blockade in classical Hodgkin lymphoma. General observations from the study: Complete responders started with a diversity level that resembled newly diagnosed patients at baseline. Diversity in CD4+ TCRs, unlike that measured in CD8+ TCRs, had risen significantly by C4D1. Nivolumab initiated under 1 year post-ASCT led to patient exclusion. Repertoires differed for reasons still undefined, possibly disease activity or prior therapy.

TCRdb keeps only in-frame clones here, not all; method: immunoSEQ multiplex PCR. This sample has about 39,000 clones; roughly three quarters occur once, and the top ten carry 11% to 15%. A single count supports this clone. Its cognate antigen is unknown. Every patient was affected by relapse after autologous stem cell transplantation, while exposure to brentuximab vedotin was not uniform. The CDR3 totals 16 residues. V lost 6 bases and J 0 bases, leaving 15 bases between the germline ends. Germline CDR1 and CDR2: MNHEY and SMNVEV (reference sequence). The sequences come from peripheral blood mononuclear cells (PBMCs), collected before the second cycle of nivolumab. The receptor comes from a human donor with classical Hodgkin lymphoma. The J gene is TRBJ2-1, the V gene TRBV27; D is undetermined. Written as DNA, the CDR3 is TGTGCCAGCAGGGATAATGTGGCTAGCTCCTACAATGAGCAGTTCTTC. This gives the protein CASRDNVASSYNEQFF.